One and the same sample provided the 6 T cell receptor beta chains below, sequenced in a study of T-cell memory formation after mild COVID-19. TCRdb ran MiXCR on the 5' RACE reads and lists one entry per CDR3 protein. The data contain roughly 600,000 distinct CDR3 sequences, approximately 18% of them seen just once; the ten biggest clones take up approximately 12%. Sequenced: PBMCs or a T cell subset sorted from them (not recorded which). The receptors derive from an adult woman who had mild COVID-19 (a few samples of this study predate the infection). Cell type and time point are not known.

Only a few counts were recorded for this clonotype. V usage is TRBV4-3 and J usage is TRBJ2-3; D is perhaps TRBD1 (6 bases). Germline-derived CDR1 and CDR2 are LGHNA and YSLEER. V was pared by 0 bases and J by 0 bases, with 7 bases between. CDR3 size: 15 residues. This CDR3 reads CASSQEDRSTDTQYF. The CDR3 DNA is TGCGCCAGCAGCCAAGAGGACAGAAGCACAGATACGCAGTATTTT.

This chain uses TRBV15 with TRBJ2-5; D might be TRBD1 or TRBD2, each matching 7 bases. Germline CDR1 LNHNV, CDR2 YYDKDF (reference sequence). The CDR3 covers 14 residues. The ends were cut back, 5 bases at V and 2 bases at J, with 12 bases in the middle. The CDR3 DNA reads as TGTGCCACCAGCCCAGGGGGGGGGCAAGAGACCCAGTACTTC. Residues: CATSPGGGQETQYF. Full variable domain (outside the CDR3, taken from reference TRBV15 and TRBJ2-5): DAMVIQNPRYQVTQFGKPVTLSCSQTLNHNVMYWYQQKSSQAPKLLFHYYDKDFNNEADTPDNFQSRRPNTSFCFLDIRSPGLGDTAMYLCATSPGGGQETQYFGPGTRLLVL.

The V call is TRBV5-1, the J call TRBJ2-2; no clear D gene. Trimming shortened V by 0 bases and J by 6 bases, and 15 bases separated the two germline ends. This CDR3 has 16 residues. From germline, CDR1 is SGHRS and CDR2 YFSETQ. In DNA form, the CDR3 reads TGCGCCAGCAGCTTGGCTGGAGTAAGTCTGGCCGGGGAGCTGTTTTTT. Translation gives CASSLAGVSLAGELFF.

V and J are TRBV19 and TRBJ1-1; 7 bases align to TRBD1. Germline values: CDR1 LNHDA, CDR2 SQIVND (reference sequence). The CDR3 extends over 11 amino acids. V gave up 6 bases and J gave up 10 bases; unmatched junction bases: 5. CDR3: CASRHRDRAFF. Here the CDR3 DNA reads TGTGCCAGTAGACACCGGGACAGAGCTTTCTTT.

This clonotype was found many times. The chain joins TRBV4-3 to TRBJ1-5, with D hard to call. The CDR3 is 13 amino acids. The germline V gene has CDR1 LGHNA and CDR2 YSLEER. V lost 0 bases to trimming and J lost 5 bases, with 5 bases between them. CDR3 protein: CASSQDRDQPQHF. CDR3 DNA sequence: TGCGCCAGCAGCCAAGATCGCGATCAGCCCCAGCATTTT.

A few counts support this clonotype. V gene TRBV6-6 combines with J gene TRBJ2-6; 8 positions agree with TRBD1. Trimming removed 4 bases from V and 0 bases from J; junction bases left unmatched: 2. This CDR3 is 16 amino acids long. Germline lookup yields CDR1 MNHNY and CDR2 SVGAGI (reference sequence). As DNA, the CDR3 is TGTGCCAGCAGTTCAGGGGGCCACTCTGGGGCCAACGTCCTGACTTTC. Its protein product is CASSSGGHSGANVLTF.